Below, 13 T cell receptor beta chains from the same sample are listed, as sequenced in a study of cytomegalovirus exposure and HLA in healthy donors. The PCR was carried out with 60 Vbeta primers and 13 Jbeta primers. The method was immunoSEQ multiplex PCR; TCRdb's version includes in-frame clones alone and lacks a portion of them. The repertoire holds some 180,000 clones, 60% to 85% seen once, with 2.9% in the top ten. Sequencing input: PBMCs. These receptors originate from a male donor in good health and CMV-seronegative.

In this sample, this clone turned up a few times. The rearrangement joins TRBV10-3 to TRBJ1-6, with TRBD1 identical over 10 bases. V lost 7 bases, J lost 10 bases, and 7 bases stayed unmatched. The CDR3 has 14 amino acids. Germline CDR1 and CDR2: ENHRY and SYGVKD. The CDR3 is CAIKEGQGESPLHF. The CDR3 DNA reads as TGTGCCATCAAAGAAGGACAGGGGGAGTCACCCCTCCACTTT.

This chain links TRBV10-2 with TRBJ2-1, with no clear D. The CDR3 runs 16 residues. Looked up from germline, CDR1 is WSHSY and CDR2 is SAAADI. Trimming removed 5 bases at V and 2 bases at J, with 16 bases between. The CDR3 nucleotides are TGCGCCAGCAGTTATAAAACCCAGAACCCCTACAATGAGCAGTTCTTC. Residues: CASSYKTQNPYNEQFF.

The chain joins TRBV28 to TRBJ2-1, with D possibly TRBD2 on 6 matching bases. CDR1 is MDHEN and CDR2 is SYDVKM in the germline V gene. CDR3 length: 19 amino acids. The V end was cut by 2 bases, the J end by 4 bases, with 24 bases between. The CDR3 bases are TGTGCCAGCAGTTTAGCAGGAGGGACTCCCGATGTAAGGTACAATGAGCAGTTCTTC. This codes for CASSLAGGTPDVRYNEQFF.

The chain is built from TRBV19 and TRBJ1-2; TRBD1 matches 11 bases. Germline V lookup: CDR1 LNHDA, CDR2 SQIVND (reference sequence). The CDR3 extends over 16 amino acids. The V and J ends lost 3 bases and 4 bases, in that order; junction bases with no gene match: 7. CDR3 in DNA: TGTGCCAGTAGTATCTGGACAGGGGGCTCGGTCTATGGCTACACCTTC. It codes for CASSIWTGGSVYGYTF.

The chain joins TRBV4-1 to TRBJ1-5; D is unclear. The CDR3 totals 15 residues. The ends were cut back, 4 bases at V and 2 bases at J, with 12 bases in the middle. Germline assignment: CDR1 MGHRA and CDR2 YSYEKL. The CDR3 protein is CASSPTRAGNQPQHF. The CDR3 DNA sequence: TGCGCCAGCAGCCCCACTAGGGCCGGCAATCAGCCCCAGCATTTT.

V usage is TRBV15 and J usage is TRBJ2-3; D is ambiguous. Germline V CDR1 and CDR2: LNHNV, YYDKDF (reference sequence). V gave up 0 bases and J gave up 5 bases, with 15 bases separating them. This CDR3 comprises 16 residues. CDR3: CATSRDSPQARDTQYF. CDR3 nucleotide sequence: TGTGCCACCAGCAGAGATTCACCTCAGGCCAGAGATACGCAGTATTTT.

This clone was recorded once. The chain couples TRBV15 to TRBJ2-1; no firm D call. The CDR3 sequence is 12 residues long. Germline CDR1 is LNHNV and CDR2 is YYDKDF (reference sequence). V was shortened by 3 bases and J by 6 bases, with 6 bases between the two germline ends. CDR3 loop: CATSSLSNEQFF. The DNA of the CDR3 is TGTGCCACCAGCAGCCTTTCCAATGAGCAGTTCTTC.

This chain connects TRBV29-1 to TRBJ2-3; 7 bases fit TRBD2. J was trimmed by 3 bases and V by 4 bases; bases with no gene match: 10. This CDR3 is 15 amino acids long. CDR1 and CDR2 (germline): SQVTM, ANQGSEA. The CDR3 nucleotides read TGCAGCGTTGGAAGGACTAGAACCACTACAGATACGCAGTATTTT. The encoded protein is CSVGRTRTTTDTQYF.

The chain joins TRBV5-4 to TRBJ2-1; D uncertain. The germline V gene has CDR1 SGHNT and CDR2 YYREEE (reference sequence). V dropped 0 bases and J dropped 7 bases, with 11 bases sitting between them. The CDR3 sequence is 14 residues long. The CDR3 DNA reads TGTGCCAGCAGCTTGGGACTGACTTCAAATGAGCAGTTCTTC. Its protein product is CASSLGLTSNEQFF.

In nucleotides, the CDR3 is TGTGCCAGCAGCCACCCTCCTTGGAGCTCCTACAATGAGCAGTTCTTC. This gives the protein CASSHPPWSSYNEQFF. This sequence joins TRBV7-6 and TRBJ2-1; D is uncertain. V lost 5 bases, J lost 0 bases, and 14 bases lay in between. The germline gives CDR1 SGHVS, CDR2 FNYEAQ. This CDR3 has 16 residues.

This clone was detected a few times. The chain couples TRBV6-1 to TRBJ2-6, with 8 bases identical to TRBD1. The CDR3 sequence is 15 residues long. V was clipped by 10 bases and J by 4 bases; unmatched bases: 9. Germline CDR1 MNHNS, CDR2 SASEGT. The CDR3 bases are TGTGCCATTCCCCAGGGGGCGCAAGGGGCCAACGTCCTGACTTTC. It encodes CAIPQGAQGANVLTF.

This chain connects TRBV15 to TRBJ2-7; D is possibly TRBD1 (5 bases). Trimming removed 3 bases at V and 3 bases at J, with 9 bases between. CDR3 length: 13 amino acids. CDR1 and CDR2 from the germline V gene are LNHNV and YYDKDF (reference sequence). This CDR3 reads CATSSGDSYEQYF. The CDR3 DNA reads TGTGCCACCAGCAGTGGAGACAGCTACGAGCAGTACTTC.

The chain couples TRBV4-2 to TRBJ2-1; 8 positions agree with TRBD2. This CDR3 is 14 amino acids long. V was pared by 3 bases and J by 5 bases, with 3 bases of the junction left unmatched. Germline V CDR1 and CDR2: LGHNA, YNFKEQ. CDR3: CASSHISGNNEQFF. The CDR3 nucleotides are TGTGCCAGCAGCCATATTAGCGGGAACAATGAGCAGTTCTTC.